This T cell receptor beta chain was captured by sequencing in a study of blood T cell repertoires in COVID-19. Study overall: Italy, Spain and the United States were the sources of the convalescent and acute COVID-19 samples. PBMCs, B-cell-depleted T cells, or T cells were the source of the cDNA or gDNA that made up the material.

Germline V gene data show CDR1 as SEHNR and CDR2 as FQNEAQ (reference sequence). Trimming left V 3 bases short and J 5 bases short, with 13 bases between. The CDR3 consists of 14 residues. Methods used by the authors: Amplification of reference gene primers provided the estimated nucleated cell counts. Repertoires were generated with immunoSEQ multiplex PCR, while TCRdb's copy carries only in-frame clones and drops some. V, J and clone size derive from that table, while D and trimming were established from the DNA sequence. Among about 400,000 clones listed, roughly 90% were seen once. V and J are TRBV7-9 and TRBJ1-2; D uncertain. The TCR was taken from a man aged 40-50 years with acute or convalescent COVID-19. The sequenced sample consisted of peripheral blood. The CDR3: CASSFGNRQYGYTF. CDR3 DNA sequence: TGTGCCAGCAGCTTTGGAAACAGACAATATGGCTACACCTTC.